The 15 T cell receptor beta chains below come from one sample, sequenced in a study of shared clonotypes between healthy human individuals. The method was immunoSEQ multiplex PCR; TCRdb's version includes in-frame clones alone and lacks a portion of them. The table lists hundreds of thousands of clones, 96% of them singletons. Positive CCR7 selection of CD45RO-negative cells yielded the naive CD8 cells, and terminally differentiated effector memory CD45RA+ cells were excluded. Input material: naive CD8+ T cells sorted from blood. The receptors were gathered from a man aged 25 to 45 in good health.

The chain carries TRBV4-3 and TRBJ2-1; a weak D match, TRBD1 (6 bases). The CDR3 loop spans 14 amino acids. V was pared by 0 bases and J by 7 bases, with 10 bases between. Germline V gene sequence: CDR1 LGHNA, CDR2 YSLEER. The CDR3 DNA reads TGCGCCAGCAGCCAAGACCTTGGACAGAATGAGCAGTTCTTC. Its protein is CASSQDLGQNEQFF.

On this clone: This same CDR3 is encoded by further DNA sequences in the sample. The chain links TRBV6-1 to TRBJ2-7; possible D gene TRBD2, 5 bases. Trimming cost V 3 bases and J 7 bases, with 13 bases left between them. This CDR3 region has 13 residues. Germline V CDR1 and CDR2: MNHNS, SASEGT. The CDR3 sequence: CASSELGRGEQYF. CDR3 nucleotides: TGTGCCAGCAGTGAGTTGGGCCGAGGGGAGCAGTACTTC.

Only one count was recorded for this clone. The CDR3 bases are TGTGCCAGCAGCCAAGGTTTAACTGAAGCTTTCTTT. The encoded protein is CASSQGLTEAFF. The rearrangement joins TRBV5-4 to TRBJ1-1, with unresolved D. V gave up 4 bases and J gave up 5 bases, with 9 bases separating them. Germline V gene data show CDR1 as SGHNT and CDR2 as YYREEE (reference sequence). This CDR3 is built from 12 residues.

The chain uses TRBV7-9 and TRBJ2-7; 8 nucleotides match TRBD1. Trimming took 5 bases from V and 2 from J; bases not matched to a gene: 11. Germline V gives CDR1 SEHNR, CDR2 FQNEAQ (reference sequence). The CDR3 loop spans 16 amino acids. The CDR3 is CASSPAAGTGTYEQYF. The DNA of the CDR3 is TGTGCCAGCAGCCCCGCCGCCGGGACAGGTACCTACGAGCAGTACTTC.

Only one count was recorded for this clone. This chain joins TRBV15 and TRBJ2-1; no firm D call. This CDR3 is built from 14 residues. Germline V gives CDR1 LNHNV, CDR2 YYDKDF (reference sequence). V was pared by 3 bases and J by 2 bases, with 8 bases between. This chain's CDR3 is CATSRETTYNEQFF. The CDR3 coding sequence is TGTGCCACCAGCAGGGAAACAACCTACAATGAGCAGTTCTTC.

Points on this clone: The likely explanation is a read error, given a far larger clone one base away. The chain couples TRBV15 to TRBJ2-1; TRBD2 is a possible D gene (6 bases). Looked up from germline, CDR1 is LNHNV and CDR2 is YYDKDF (reference sequence). The CDR3 contains 13 residues. The CDR3 is CVTSRVSGEEQFF. The CDR3 nucleotides read TGTGTCACCAGCAGAGTTTCGGGAGAAGAGCAGTTCTTC.

The sample holds one count of this clone. CDR3 sequence reads: CASSASVDTQYF. Written as DNA, the CDR3 is TGTGCCAGCAGCGCCTCTGTAGATACGCAGTATTTT. The J gene is TRBJ2-3, the V gene TRBV9; D is uncertain. The V and J ends lost 3 bases and 5 bases respectively, with 7 bases between them. The germline gives CDR1 SGDLS, CDR2 YYNGEE. This CDR3 has 12 residues. The full variable domain, rest sourced from reference TRBV9 and TRBJ2-3, is DSGVTQTPKHLITATGQRVTLRCSPRSGDLSVYWYQQSLDQGLQFLIQYYNGEERAKGNILERFSAQQFPDLHSELNLSSLELGDSALYFCASSASVDTQYFGPGTRLTVL.

The chain is built from TRBV27 and TRBJ2-1; tentatively, D is TRBD2 (7 bases). CDR1 MNHEY and CDR2 SMNVEV come from the germline V gene (reference sequence). With 3 bases removed from V and 6 bases from J, the gap between germline ends came to 33 bases. The CDR3 runs to 21 residues. The CDR3 DNA is TGTGCCAGCAGTTTTCCAACCCCGGGGAGGGGGACGGACGAGGGGAGCAATGAGCAGTTCTTC. This encodes CASSFPTPGRGTDEGSNEQFF.

The V and J genes are TRBV9 and TRBJ2-6; D gene unclear. Germline V gene data show CDR1 as SGDLS and CDR2 as YYNGEE. Trimming stripped 3 bases from V and 1 base from J, with 8 bases between. There are 15 residues in the CDR3. The DNA of the CDR3 is TGTGCCAGCAGCGGTGACTTATCTGGGGCCAACGTCCTGACTTTC. This sequence encodes CASSGDLSGANVLTF.

The chain recombines TRBV6-5 with TRBJ1-1; 7 nucleotides agree with TRBD1. The CDR3 is 14 residues long. V lost 6 bases to trimming and J lost 5 bases; unmatched junction nucleotides: 9. The germline gives CDR1 MNHEY, CDR2 SVGAGI. The CDR3 DNA reads TGTGCCAGCAGCCGTCGACAGGGAGAGACTGAAGCTTTCTTT. Protein product: CASSRRQGETEAFF.

The rearrangement links TRBV7-2 to TRBJ1-5, with TRBD1 as a possible D gene (5 bases). Germline V gene data show CDR1 as SGHTA and CDR2 as FQGNSA. Trimming removed 5 bases at V and 5 bases at J, with 10 bases between. The length of the CDR3 is 13 residues. Here the CDR3 reads CASSVDRYQPQHF. The CDR3 nucleotides are TGTGCCAGCAGCGTTGACAGATATCAGCCCCAGCATTTT.

The chain recombines TRBV2 with TRBJ2-7, with TRBD2 matching over 10 bases. The ends lost 6 bases at V and 3 bases at J; junction bases unmatched: 8. Germline CDR1 reads SNHLY; CDR2 reads FYNNEI. This CDR3 is 15 amino acids long. The CDR3 nucleotides are TGTGCCAGCAGATGGAAGGCTAGCGGGGGCTACGAGCAGTACTTC. Translated: CASRWKASGGYEQYF.

The genes are TRBV18 and TRBJ2-1, with D possibly matching TRBD1 (5 bases). This CDR3 contains 11 residues. V lost 6 bases to trimming and J lost 9 bases, with 9 bases between them. Germline CDR1 is KGHSH and CDR2 is LQKENI. The CDR3 nucleotides are TGTGCCAGCTCTAGGGGATCTGAGCAGTTCTTC. Translating it yields CASSRGSEQFF.

With respect to this clone: Different DNA sequences within this sample yield the same CDR3. This chain connects TRBV9 to TRBJ2-3; the D is unclear. Germline values: CDR1 SGDLS, CDR2 YYNGEE. The CDR3 totals 11 residues. V lost 4 bases and J 6 bases, leaving 6 bases between the germline ends. The CDR3 protein is CASSSRDTQYF. The CDR3 DNA follows: TGTGCCAGCAGCAGTCGGGATACGCAGTATTTT.

The chain's CDR3 is CASRYRGGEQYF. The CDR3 DNA is TGCGCCAGCAGATACAGGGGCGGCGAGCAGTACTTC. V is TRBV10-2 and J is TRBJ2-7; 7 bases agree with TRBD1. The CDR3 extends over 12 amino acids. Per germline, CDR1 WSHSY and CDR2 SAAADI. The trim removed 6 bases at V and 6 bases at J, leaving 5 bases unmatched.